These T cell receptor beta chains were read from a single sample in a study of Graves' ophthalmopathy and Graves' hyperthyroidism. TCRdb processed the multiplex PCR reads anew with MiXCR; each CDR3 protein has one entry. The sample records around 400,000 distinct CDR3 sequences, around 16% being singletons. Sequenced: peripheral blood. These receptors came from a woman between 18 and 29 years old with Graves' ophthalmopathy. The CDR3 runs from the conserved cysteine through the conserved F or W. The order of the fields is D gene, CDR3 length, V gene, J gene, clone size, CDR3 protein, CDR3 DNA. D genes are given only for firm matches. Not all rows give a size; the values are once, few, many and, for expanded clones, a class.

d_call: TRBD1; cdr3_length: 18; v_call: TRBV12-3/TRBV12-4; j_call: TRBJ2-7; clone_size: .; cdr3_aa: CASSPSWGQQTKTYEQYF; cdr3_nt: TGTGCCAGCAGCCCCTCGTGGGGACAGCAGACTAAGACCTACGAGCAGTACTTC
d_call: .; cdr3_length: 14; v_call: TRBV29-1; j_call: TRBJ2-7; clone_size: many; cdr3_aa: CSVGPGGSAYEQYF; cdr3_nt: TGCAGCGTTGGTCCAGGGGGGTCCGCCTACGAGCAGTACTTC
d_call: .; cdr3_length: 14; v_call: TRBV20-1; j_call: TRBJ1-1; clone_size: many; cdr3_aa: CSALGGRSNTEAFF; cdr3_nt: TGCAGTGCCCTTGGGGGGCGCTCGAACACTGAAGCTTTCTTT
d_call: TRBD1; cdr3_length: 16; v_call: TRBV20-1; j_call: TRBJ1-5; clone_size: many; cdr3_aa: CSASLRGTVFNQPQHF; cdr3_nt: TGCAGTGCTTCCCTAAGGGGGACAGTTTTCAATCAGCCCCAGCATTTT
d_call: TRBD1; cdr3_length: 16; v_call: TRBV14; j_call: TRBJ2-7; clone_size: many; cdr3_aa: CASSQIRDRDSYEQYF; cdr3_nt: TGTGCCAGCAGCCAAATCCGGGACAGGGACTCCTACGAGCAGTACTTC
d_call: .; cdr3_length: 13; v_call: TRBV28; j_call: TRBJ1-1; clone_size: many; cdr3_aa: CASRSQLNTEAFF; cdr3_nt: TGTGCCAGCAGGTCACAGCTAAACACTGAAGCTTTCTTT
d_call: .; cdr3_length: 17; v_call: TRBV6-5; j_call: TRBJ1-6; clone_size: many; cdr3_aa: CASSYSITLSYNSPLHF; cdr3_nt: TGTGCCAGCAGTTACTCGATAACCCTCTCCTATAATTCACCCCTCCACTTT
d_call: TRBD1; cdr3_length: 13; v_call: TRBV7-9; j_call: TRBJ1-1; clone_size: many; cdr3_aa: CASSSRQGTEAFF; cdr3_nt: TGTGCCAGCAGCTCCCGACAGGGCACTGAAGCTTTCTTT
d_call: .; cdr3_length: 19; v_call: TRBV5-1; j_call: TRBJ1-1; clone_size: many; cdr3_aa: CASSRAKLGGAAQLTEAFF; cdr3_nt: TGCGCCAGCTCTCGGGCTAAGTTGGGGGGCGCGGCCCAGCTCACTGAAGCTTTCTTT
d_call: TRBD2; cdr3_length: 15; v_call: TRBV7-2; j_call: TRBJ2-7; clone_size: few; cdr3_aa: CASSTSGRSSYEQYF; cdr3_nt: TGTGCCAGCAGCACTAGCGGGAGAAGCTCCTACGAGCAGTACTTC
d_call: TRBD2; cdr3_length: 17; v_call: TRBV20-1; j_call: TRBJ2-7; clone_size: many; cdr3_aa: CSARVPRGAGGAYEQYF; cdr3_nt: TGCAGTGCTAGAGTCCCGAGAGGAGCGGGGGGCGCCTACGAGCAGTACTTC
d_call: TRBD2; cdr3_length: 18; v_call: TRBV7-2; j_call: TRBJ2-5; clone_size: many; cdr3_aa: CASSLAPSGTTYPETQYF; cdr3_nt: TGTGCCAGCAGCTTAGCGCCCTCCGGGACTACCTACCCGGAGACCCAGTACTTC
d_call: TRBD1; cdr3_length: 16; v_call: TRBV7-9; j_call: TRBJ1-6; clone_size: .; cdr3_aa: CASSLPIQGIGSPLHF; cdr3_nt: TGTGCCAGCAGCCTACCGATACAGGGGATCGGATCACCCCTCCACTTT
d_call: .; cdr3_length: 15; v_call: TRBV4-2; j_call: TRBJ1-3; clone_size: many; cdr3_aa: CASSQVRDSGNTIYF; cdr3_nt: TGTGCCAGCAGCCAAGTACGAGACTCTGGAAACACCATATATTTT
d_call: TRBD2; cdr3_length: 15; v_call: TRBV7-9; j_call: TRBJ2-7; clone_size: .; cdr3_aa: CASSPTSGIAHEQYF; cdr3_nt: TGTGCCAGCAGCCCTACTAGCGGGATTGCCCACGAGCAGTACTTC
d_call: .; cdr3_length: 11; v_call: TRBV12-3/TRBV12-4; j_call: TRBJ2-7; clone_size: many; cdr3_aa: CASSIAYEQYF; cdr3_nt: TGTGCCAGCAGTATTGCCTACGAGCAGTACTTC
d_call: .; cdr3_length: 11; v_call: TRBV20-1; j_call: TRBJ2-5; clone_size: many; cdr3_aa: CSARGEETQYF; cdr3_nt: TGCAGTGCTAGAGGGGAAGAGACCCAGTACTTC
d_call: .; cdr3_length: 11; v_call: TRBV4-1; j_call: TRBJ2-7; clone_size: many; cdr3_aa: CASSRGAEQYF; cdr3_nt: TGCGCCAGCAGCCGAGGAGCCGAGCAGTACTTC
d_call: .; cdr3_length: 15; v_call: TRBV5-1; j_call: TRBJ2-5; clone_size: many; cdr3_aa: CASSLDIGVGETQYF; cdr3_nt: TGCGCCAGCAGCTTGGATATCGGGGTAGGGGAGACCCAGTACTTC
d_call: .; cdr3_length: 13; v_call: TRBV18; j_call: TRBJ1-5; clone_size: many; cdr3_aa: CASSPTTDQPQHF; cdr3_nt: TGTGCCAGCTCACCAACGACAGATCAGCCCCAGCATTTT
d_call: TRBD1; cdr3_length: 16; v_call: TRBV11-1; j_call: TRBJ1-5; clone_size: many; cdr3_aa: CASSPETGGGNQPQHF; cdr3_nt: TGTGCCAGCAGCCCAGAGACAGGGGGAGGCAATCAGCCCCAGCATTTT
d_call: TRBD1; cdr3_length: 14; v_call: TRBV5-5; j_call: TRBJ2-5; clone_size: many; cdr3_aa: CASSPWTGRETQYF; cdr3_nt: TGTGCCAGCAGCCCCTGGACAGGACGAGAGACCCAGTACTTC
d_call: TRBD1; cdr3_length: 14; v_call: TRBV7-2; j_call: TRBJ2-5; clone_size: many; cdr3_aa: CASSQGQGVETQYF; cdr3_nt: TGTGCCAGCAGCCAGGGACAGGGAGTAGAGACCCAGTACTTC
d_call: TRBD1; cdr3_length: 14; v_call: TRBV20-1; j_call: TRBJ2-7; clone_size: many; cdr3_aa: CSLDRDRSTYEQYF; cdr3_nt: TGCAGTCTCGATCGGGACAGGAGTACCTACGAGCAGTACTTC
d_call: TRBD1; cdr3_length: 14; v_call: TRBV30; j_call: TRBJ1-1; clone_size: many; cdr3_aa: CAWKQGNMNTEAFF; cdr3_nt: TGTGCCTGGAAACAGGGGAACATGAACACTGAAGCTTTCTTT
d_call: .; cdr3_length: 16; v_call: TRBV11-1; j_call: TRBJ1-1; clone_size: many; cdr3_aa: CASSLSEGLWNTEAFF; cdr3_nt: TGTGCCAGCAGCCTCAGTGAGGGGCTGTGGAACACTGAAGCTTTCTTT
d_call: TRBD1; cdr3_length: 16; v_call: TRBV15; j_call: TRBJ2-7; clone_size: few; cdr3_aa: CATSRDLGTGGYEQYF; cdr3_nt: TGTGCCACCAGCAGAGATTTGGGGACAGGAGGCTACGAGCAGTACTTC
d_call: .; cdr3_length: 15; v_call: TRBV4-2; j_call: TRBJ1-3; clone_size: many; cdr3_aa: CASSLEEPSGNTIYF; cdr3_nt: TGTGCCAGCAGCCTAGAGGAGCCCTCTGGAAACACCATATATTTT
d_call: .; cdr3_length: 14; v_call: TRBV11-2; j_call: TRBJ2-7; clone_size: many; cdr3_aa: CASTRGVESYEQYF; cdr3_nt: TGTGCCAGCACCCGCGGGGTCGAATCCTACGAGCAGTACTTC
d_call: .; cdr3_length: 12; v_call: TRBV6-1; j_call: TRBJ1-1; clone_size: many; cdr3_aa: CASTLAGREAFF; cdr3_nt: TGTGCCAGCACCTTGGCGGGACGTGAAGCTTTCTTT
d_call: .; cdr3_length: 13; v_call: TRBV19; j_call: TRBJ2-7; clone_size: many; cdr3_aa: CANPPWGSYEQYF; cdr3_nt: TGTGCCAATCCTCCTTGGGGCTCCTACGAGCAGTACTTC
d_call: .; cdr3_length: 12; v_call: TRBV7-2; j_call: TRBJ1-2; clone_size: many; cdr3_aa: CASSSAGYGYTF; cdr3_nt: TGTGCCAGCAGTTCAGCGGGGTATGGCTACACCTTC
d_call: .; cdr3_length: 13; v_call: TRBV18; j_call: TRBJ1-5; clone_size: few; cdr3_aa: CASRDFSNQPQHF; cdr3_nt: TGTGCCAGCCGGGACTTTAGCAATCAGCCCCAGCATTTT
d_call: .; cdr3_length: 15; v_call: TRBV11-2; j_call: TRBJ2-5; clone_size: .; cdr3_aa: CASSQEVGVWETQYF; cdr3_nt: TGTGCCAGCAGCCAAGAAGTGGGGGTCTGGGAGACCCAGTACTTC
d_call: TRBD1; cdr3_length: 13; v_call: TRBV29-1; j_call: TRBJ1-2; clone_size: many; cdr3_aa: CSVVRQGDFGYTF; cdr3_nt: TGCAGCGTTGTGAGACAGGGAGATTTCGGCTACACCTTC
d_call: TRBD1; cdr3_length: 16; v_call: TRBV25-1; j_call: TRBJ1-6; clone_size: .; cdr3_aa: CASSASGTGYNSPLHF; cdr3_nt: TGTGCCAGCAGTGCCTCCGGGACAGGGTATAATTCACCCCTCCACTTT
d_call: .; cdr3_length: 14; v_call: TRBV18; j_call: TRBJ2-5; clone_size: few; cdr3_aa: CASSPPYGQETQYF; cdr3_nt: TGTGCCAGCTCACCACCCTATGGCCAAGAGACCCAGTACTTC